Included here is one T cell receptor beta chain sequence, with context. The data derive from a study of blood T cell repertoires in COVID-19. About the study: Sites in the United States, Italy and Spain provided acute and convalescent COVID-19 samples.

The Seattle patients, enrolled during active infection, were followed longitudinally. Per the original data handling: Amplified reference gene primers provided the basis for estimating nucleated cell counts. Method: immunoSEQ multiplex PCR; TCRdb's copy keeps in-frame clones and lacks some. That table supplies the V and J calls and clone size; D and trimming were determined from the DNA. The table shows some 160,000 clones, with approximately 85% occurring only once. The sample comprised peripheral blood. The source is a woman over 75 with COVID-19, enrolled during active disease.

The CDR3 nucleotides are TGTGCCACCGAGCGGTTATTAAGCACAGATACGCAGTATTTT. As protein: CATERLLSTDTQYF. The J gene is TRBJ2-3, the V gene TRBV7-3; weak D call: TRBD2 (5 bases). CDR3 length equals 14 residues. Germline CDR1 reads SGHTA; CDR2 reads FQGTGA. Trimming stripped 10 bases from V and 0 bases from J, with 14 bases between.